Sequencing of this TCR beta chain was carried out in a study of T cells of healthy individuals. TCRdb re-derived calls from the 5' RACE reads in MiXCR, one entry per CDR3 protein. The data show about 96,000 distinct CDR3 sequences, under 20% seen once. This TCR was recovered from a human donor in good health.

The CDR3 here is CASSRRRTSGEWGEQFF. CDR3 nucleotides: TGTGCCAGTAGTAGACGTAGGACTAGCGGGGAATGGGGTGAGCAGTTCTTC. The chain has TRBV19 and TRBJ2-1; 12 bases line up with TRBD2. Germline V gives CDR1 LNHDA, CDR2 SQIVND (reference sequence). CDR3 length: 17 residues. V was clipped by 4 bases and J by 9 bases; unmatched bases: 13.